This T cell receptor beta chain was sequenced during a study of blood T cell repertoires in COVID-19. About the study: Samples of COVID-19 (acute and convalescent) were obtained from the United States, Italy and Spain.

Method: immunoSEQ multiplex PCR; TCRdb's copy keeps in-frame clones and lacks some. The sample lists around 240,000 clones; about nine tenths were seen once. The CDR3 is made up of 15 amino acids. Germline V gene data show CDR1 as SGHTA and CDR2 as FQGNSA. V was clipped by 1 base and J by 3 bases, with 13 bases between them. The sample comprised PBMCs or T cells enriched from blood (not recorded which). The V and J genes are TRBV7-2 and TRBJ2-7; D is uncertain. This receptor was taken from a human donor in a cohort exposed to, infected with or recovered from COVID-19 (not recorded which). The donor label of this sample is uncertain. The CDR3 DNA follows: TGTGCCAGCAGCTTAGTTACCGGAGAATACTACGAGCAGTACTTC. This encodes CASSLVTGEYYEQYF. Supplemented by reference TRBV7-2 and TRBJ2-7, the full variable domain reads GAGVSQSPSNKVTEKGKDVELRCDPISGHTALYWYRQSLGQGLEFLIYFQGNSAPDKSGLPSDRFSAERTGGSVSTLTIQRTQQEDSAVYLCASSLVTGEYYEQYFGPGTRLTVT.